Listed here are 30 T cell receptor beta chains from one sample, sequenced in a study of CD8 T cells in ankylosing spondylitis. TCRdb re-derived calls from the 5' RACE reads in MiXCR, one entry per CDR3 protein. This sample has approximately 200,000 distinct CDR3 sequences, with roughly 13% found just once. The sequencing sample was made of blood, either unsorted or a sorted T cell fraction (not recorded which). The receptors originated from a male donor with ankylosing spondylitis or in good health (not recorded which).

This chain uses TRBV4-1 with TRBJ2-1, with a weak D call TRBD2 (6 bases). With 5 bases removed from V and 8 bases from J, the gap between germline ends came to 13 bases. The CDR3 spans 13 residues. CDR1 is MGHRA, CDR2 YSYEKL, per germline. CDR3 sequence: CASSYGWGDEQFF. The CDR3 bases are TGCGCCAGCAGCTATGGTTGGGGGGATGAGCAGTTCTTC.

CDR3 amino acids: CASSSAGGKTYNEQFF. The CDR3 DNA reads TGCGCCAGCAGCTCGGCCGGGGGCAAAACCTACAATGAGCAGTTCTTC. The chain joins TRBV5-1 to TRBJ2-1; D possibly uses TRBD1 or TRBD2 (6 bases each). Germline assignment: CDR1 SGHRS and CDR2 YFSETQ. The ends were cut back, 3 bases at V and 2 bases at J, with 15 bases in the middle. This CDR3 contains 16 residues.

This clonotype was found many times. The chain joins TRBV29-1 to TRBJ2-1, with unresolved D. Germline CDR1 and CDR2: SQVTM and ANQGSEA. V was shortened by 2 bases and J by 0 bases, with 8 bases between the two germline ends. The CDR3 runs 14 residues. The CDR3 sequence is CSVEQGPSYNEQFF. The DNA for the CDR3 is TGCAGCGTTGAACAAGGACCCTCCTACAATGAGCAGTTCTTC.

This clonotype was counted many times. The chain joins TRBV2 to TRBJ2-2; D is unclear. V shed 2 bases and J shed 0 bases, with 1 base lying between them. Germline V lookup: CDR1 SNHLY, CDR2 FYNNEI. This CDR3 has 13 amino acids. CDR3 region: CASSEPNTGELFF. The CDR3 nucleotides read TGTGCCAGCAGTGAACCGAACACCGGGGAGCTGTTTTTT.

This chain joins TRBV5-5 and TRBJ2-5, with TRBD1 matching over 7 bases. The CDR3 spans 14 residues. Germline V gene lookup returns CDR1 SGHKS and CDR2 YYEKEE (reference sequence). Germline trimming cut 2 bases from V and 5 bases from J; bases unmatched to any gene: 6. The CDR3: CASSFRGGGETQYF. The DNA of the CDR3 is TGTGCCAGCAGCTTTCGAGGGGGCGGTGAGACCCAGTACTTC. Together with reference TRBV5-5 and TRBJ2-5, the CDR3 gives the full variable domain: DAGVTQSPTHLIKTRGQQVTLRCSPISGHKSVSWYQQVLGQGPQFIFQYYEKEERGRGNFPDRFSARQFPNYSSELNVNALLLGDSALYLCASSFRGGGETQYFGPGTRLLVL.

The sample holds many counts of this clonotype. The chain is built from TRBV7-9 and TRBJ2-1; 7 positions agree with TRBD2. With V trimmed by 5 bases and J by 4 bases, 11 bases remained unmatched. This CDR3 is 16 amino acids long. The germline CDR1 and CDR2 sequences are SEHNR and FQNEAQ (reference sequence). This CDR3 reads CASSPPGGSRYNEQFF. The DNA for the CDR3 is TGTGCCAGCAGCCCCCCCGGCGGGAGTCGGTACAATGAGCAGTTCTTC.

The chain combines TRBV20-1 with TRBJ2-1, with TRBD2 as a possible D gene (7 bases). The CDR3 contains 15 residues. Between the trimmed V and J ends, which lost 5 bases and 1 base, there was a span of 15 bases. Germline CDR1 is DFQATT and CDR2 is SNEGSKA (reference sequence). The CDR3 spells CSAGGGGGSYNEQFF. CDR3 nucleotide sequence: TGCAGTGCTGGTGGAGGGGGGGGATCCTACAATGAGCAGTTCTTC.

The chain uses TRBV6-1 and TRBJ1-3; D is undetermined. Germline V gene data show CDR1 as MNHNS and CDR2 as SASEGT. Trimming removed 2 bases from V and 0 bases from J, with 11 bases in between. The CDR3 consists of 16 residues. The CDR3 DNA is TGTGCCAGCAGTGAACAGCCGGACCCCTCTGGAAACACCATATATTTT. Translating gives CASSEQPDPSGNTIYF.

The chain employs TRBV18 and TRBJ2-7; a weak D match, TRBD2 (5 bases). Germline values: CDR1 KGHSH, CDR2 LQKENI. V lost 2 bases, J lost 4 bases, and 9 bases lay in between. The CDR3 loop spans 13 amino acids. The CDR3 protein is CASSPDYKYEQYF. The CDR3, as DNA: TGTGCCAGCTCACCAGACTATAAGTACGAGCAGTACTTC.

This clonotype came up a few times. The rearrangement uses TRBV12-3 or TRBV12-4 and TRBJ2-5, with D tentatively TRBD1 or TRBD2 (5 bases each). The CDR3 is 14 amino acids. V lost 3 bases and J 7 bases, leaving 15 bases between the germline ends. The CDR3 here is CASSFNGAAGTQYF. CDR3 nucleotide sequence: TGTGCCAGCAGTTTTAACGGGGCCGCGGGGACCCAGTACTTC.

This clonotype was seen more than once but under ten times. The chain recombines TRBV4-1 with TRBJ1-2, with 7 bases matching TRBD1. CDR3 size: 13 residues. V was clipped by 3 bases and J by 8 bases; unmatched bases: 6. Germline loops: CDR1 MGHRA, CDR2 YSYEKL. The CDR3 nucleotides read TGCGCCAGCAGCCATGTGACAGGGAACGGCTACACCTTC. Protein product: CASSHVTGNGYTF.

V and J are TRBV6-1 and TRBJ1-2; tentative D call: TRBD1 (6 bases). CDR3 length: 15 residues. Germline V gives CDR1 MNHNS, CDR2 SASEGT. Between the trimmed V and J ends, which lost 0 bases and 3 bases, there was a span of 11 bases. CDR3 residues: CASSEAAGEHYGYTF. Written as DNA, the CDR3 is TGTGCCAGCAGTGAAGCAGCAGGGGAACACTATGGCTACACCTTC.

This clonotype was observed a handful of times. The rearrangement uses TRBV2 and TRBJ1-2; D remains unclear. The CDR3 spans 12 residues. CDR1 SNHLY and CDR2 FYNNEI come from the germline V gene. V gave up 8 bases and J gave up 8 bases, with 15 bases separating them. The DNA of the CDR3 is TGTGCCAGCCGGGAAGACCGTTGGGGCTACACCTTC. Protein sequence: CASREDRWGYTF. The entire variable domain, with the rest obtained from reference TRBV2 and TRBJ1-2, is as follows: EPEVTQTPSHQVTQMGQEVILRCVPISNHLYFYWYRQILGQKVEFLVSFYNNEISEKSEIFDDQFSVERPDGSNFTLKIRSTKLEDSAMYFCASREDRWGYTFGSGTRLTVV.

This clonotype was counted a few times. V gene TRBV11-2 combines with J gene TRBJ1-1; tentative D call: TRBD1 (5 bases). CDR1 is SGHAT and CDR2 is FQNNGV in the germline V gene. V was shortened by 0 bases and J by 5 bases, with 13 bases between the two germline ends. CDR3 length: 15 amino acids. The CDR3 sequence is CASSLEGRRWTEAFF. CDR3 DNA sequence: TGTGCCAGCAGCTTAGAGGGACGGAGATGGACTGAAGCTTTCTTT.

This clonotype was counted between two and nine times. The CDR3 DNA sequence: TGTGCCCATCAGGCTTCCCTGGGGACTGAAGCTTTCTTT. Translation: CAHQASLGTEAFF. This chain joins TRBV30 and TRBJ1-1; D gene unclear. Looked up from germline, CDR1 is GTSNPN and CDR2 is SVGIG (reference sequence). Trimming stripped 8 bases from V and 5 bases from J, with 18 bases between. The length of the CDR3 is 13 residues. The entire variable domain, with the rest obtained from reference TRBV30 and TRBJ1-1, is as follows: SQTIHQWPATLVQPVGSPLSLECTVEGTSNPNLYWYRQAAGRGLQLLFYSVGIGQISSEVPQNLSASRPQDRQFILSSKKLLLSDSGFYLCAHQASLGTEAFFGQGTRLTVV.

This clonotype was observed a handful of times. J is TRBJ2-5 and V is TRBV6-1, with 11 bases lining up with TRBD1. Germline V lookup: CDR1 MNHNS, CDR2 SASEGT. The CDR3 is 14 amino acids. With 5 bases clipped from V and 7 bases from J, the junction kept 6 bases outside the gene matches. The CDR3 loop is CASSLGQGAWTQYF. The CDR3 DNA reads as TGTGCCAGCAGTCTTGGACAGGGGGCTTGGACCCAGTACTTC.

This clonotype occurred a few times. This chain joins TRBV18 and TRBJ2-1; D not resolved. V lost 0 bases and J lost 7, with 7 bases in between. Germline-derived CDR1 and CDR2 are KGHSH and LQKENI. The CDR3 is made up of 13 amino acids. CDR3 residues: CASSPPERNEQFF. In DNA, the CDR3 is TGTGCCAGCTCACCACCGGAGAGGAATGAGCAGTTCTTC.

This clonotype was seen ten or more times. The rearrangement joins TRBV12-3 or TRBV12-4 to TRBJ2-7; TRBD1 aligns across 7 bases. J lost 7 bases, V lost 8 bases, and 11 bases had no gene match. The CDR3 totals 13 residues. In DNA, the CDR3 is TGTGCCAGCGGTTCCTTTTCAGGGGGTGAGCAGTACTTC. It yields the protein CASGSFSGGEQYF.

For this clonotype: A read error may produce the germline difference seen at one junction end. This chain uses TRBV20-1 with TRBJ2-5; 7 bases line up with TRBD1. CDR3 length equals 17 residues. Germline CDR1 and CDR2: DFQATT and SNEGSKA (reference sequence). The CDR3 here is CCARETSQGEGQETQYF. The CDR3 nucleotides read TGCTGTGCTAGAGAAACCAGCCAGGGGGAAGGCCAAGAGACCCAGTACTTC.

The genes are TRBV14 and TRBJ2-7; D is ambiguous. The CDR3 is 17 amino acids. CDR1 is SGHDN and CDR2 is FVKESK in the germline V gene. The V and J ends lost 0 bases and 3 bases respectively, with 18 bases between them. Here the CDR3 reads CASSQDRPGIAIYEQYF. The CDR3 DNA reads TGTGCCAGCAGCCAAGATCGTCCGGGTATTGCCATCTACGAGCAGTACTTC.

This clonotype was observed at least ten times. The chain recombines TRBV29-1 with TRBJ1-1; weak D call: TRBD1 (6 bases). The CDR3 extends over 12 amino acids. Germline lookup yields CDR1 SQVTM and CDR2 ANQGSEA. The germline V and J ends were trimmed by 3 bases and 11 bases, with 16 bases remaining between them. The CDR3 here is CSVDAGTSGAFF. As DNA, the CDR3 is TGCAGCGTTGATGCCGGGACAAGTGGGGCTTTCTTT. Together with reference TRBV29-1 and TRBJ1-1, the CDR3 gives the full variable domain: SAVISQKPSRDICQRGTSLTIQCQVDSQVTMMFWYRQQPGQSLTLIATANQGSEATYESGFVIDKFPISRPNLTFSTLTVSNMSPEDSSIYLCSVDAGTSGAFFGQGTRLTVV.

Details on this clonotype: The junction differs from germline at one of its ends, possibly a read error. The V gene is TRBV2, the J gene TRBJ2-1; D possibly corresponds to TRBD2 (6 bases). Germline lookup yields CDR1 SNHLY and CDR2 FYNNEI. The CDR3 has 13 amino acids. The chain's CDR3 is CASSEGRMNEQFF. The CDR3 bases are TGTGCCAGCAGCGAAGGGAGGATGAATGAGCAGTTCTTC. Using reference TRBV2 and TRBJ2-1 for the parts outside the CDR3, the full variable domain is EPEVTQTPSHQVTQMGQEVILRCVPISNHLYFYWYRQILGQKVEFLVSFYNNEISEKSEIFDDQFSVERPDGSNFTLKIRSTKLEDSAMYFCASSEGRMNEQFFGPGTRLTVL.

At least ten counts were recorded for this clonotype. This chain uses TRBV27 with TRBJ2-7, with 8 bases matching TRBD2. The CDR3 is 14 residues long. V lost 5 bases and J lost 1; bases outside the gene matches: 4. Germline values: CDR1 MNHEY, CDR2 SMNVEV (reference sequence). CDR3 DNA sequence: TGTGCCAGCAGTATTAGCGGGACGTCCTACGAGCAGTACTTC. This gives the protein CASSISGTSYEQYF.

The CDR3 DNA reads as TGCAGTGCTAGGGGGGACAGGGAGTCCGGGGAGCTGTTTTTT. Protein: CSARGDRESGELFF. The rearrangement links TRBV20-1 to TRBJ2-2; TRBD1 agrees at 9 bases. Germline V gene lookup returns CDR1 DFQATT and CDR2 SNEGSKA (reference sequence). V shed 3 bases and J 6 bases; nucleotides not matched to a gene: 5. The CDR3 contains 14 residues.

This clonotype was detected many times. The chain joins TRBV5-1 to TRBJ2-5; D may correspond to TRBD1 or TRBD2 (5 bases each). Deletions cut 1 base from V and 2 bases from J, with 15 bases between. This CDR3 contains 16 residues. CDR1 is SGHRS, CDR2 YFSETQ, per germline. The CDR3 protein is CASSLYGDGGQETQYF. For the CDR3, the DNA is TGCGCCAGCAGCTTGTACGGGGACGGAGGTCAAGAGACCCAGTACTTC.

J is TRBJ2-1 and V is TRBV29-1, with D maybe TRBD1 (6 bases). The CDR3 totals 15 residues. V lost 0 bases, J lost 5 bases, and 14 bases lay in between. Germline CDR1 is SQVTM and CDR2 is ANQGSEA. CDR3 sequence: CSVEDLQGIDNEQFF. The CDR3 DNA follows: TGCAGCGTTGAAGATCTACAGGGTATCGACAATGAGCAGTTCTTC.

This clonotype was seen repeatedly, ten times or more. This chain links TRBV6-4 with TRBJ2-3; 11 bases fit TRBD2. The CDR3 covers 16 residues. Germline assignment: CDR1 MRHNA and CDR2 SNTAGT. V lost 0 bases and J lost 3; bases outside the gene matches: 2. The chain's CDR3 is CASSDSASGGTDTQYF. The CDR3 nucleotides are TGTGCCAGCAGTGACTCGGCTAGCGGGGGGACAGATACGCAGTATTTT.

The rearrangement joins TRBV15 to TRBJ2-1, with D possibly matching TRBD2 (5 bases). The germline V gene has CDR1 LNHNV and CDR2 YYDKDF (reference sequence). The germline V and J ends were trimmed by 3 bases and 4 bases, with 13 bases remaining between them. The CDR3 is 15 residues long. CDR3 residues: CATSSIRSGYNEQFF. The CDR3 nucleotides read TGTGCCACCAGCAGTATTCGAAGCGGATACAATGAGCAGTTCTTC.

This clonotype was recorded a few times. The chain recombines TRBV6-1 with TRBJ1-6; possible D gene TRBD1, 5 bases. Germline V gene sequence: CDR1 MNHNS, CDR2 SASEGT. This CDR3 comprises 16 residues. Trimming left V 1 base short and J 6 bases short, with 13 bases between. The CDR3 sequence is CASSEVDGALNSPLHF. The CDR3, as DNA: TGTGCCAGCAGTGAAGTTGATGGGGCGCTTAATTCACCCCTCCACTTT.

In this sample, this clonotype turned up a few times. The chain has TRBV12-5 and TRBJ1-4; TRBD1 matches 9 bases. This CDR3 has 17 residues. Germline loops: CDR1 LGHNT, CDR2 FRNRAP. J gave up 2 bases and V 4 bases, and 8 bases lay outside the gene matches. CDR3: CASGSATGGATNEKLFF. The CDR3 DNA reads TGTGCTAGTGGTTCGGCTACAGGGGGCGCCACTAATGAAAAACTGTTTTTT.